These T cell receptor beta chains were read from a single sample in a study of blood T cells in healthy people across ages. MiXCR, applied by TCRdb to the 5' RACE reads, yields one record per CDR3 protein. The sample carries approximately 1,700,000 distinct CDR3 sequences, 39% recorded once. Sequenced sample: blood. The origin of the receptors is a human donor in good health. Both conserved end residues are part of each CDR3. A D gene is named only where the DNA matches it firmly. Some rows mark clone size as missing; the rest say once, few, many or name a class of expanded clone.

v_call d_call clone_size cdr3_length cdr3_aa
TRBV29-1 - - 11 CSVRGGLQAFF
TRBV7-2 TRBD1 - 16 CASSLFVRTGGSPLHF
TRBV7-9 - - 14 CASSSTTVNYGYTF
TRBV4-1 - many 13 CASSQVAGDTQYF
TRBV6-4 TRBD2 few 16 CASSEASGVSYNEQFF
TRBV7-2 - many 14 CASSPAGRQETQYF
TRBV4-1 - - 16 CASSPTIRADLYGYTF
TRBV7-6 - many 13 CASSLVAGVEQYF
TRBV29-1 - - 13 CSVCYAGANVLTF
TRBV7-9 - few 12 CASSQGQNEQFF
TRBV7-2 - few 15 CASSPRRGFNSPLHF
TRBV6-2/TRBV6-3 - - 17 CASMDSHGGLNTRELFF
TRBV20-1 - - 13 CSASARLSGTQYF
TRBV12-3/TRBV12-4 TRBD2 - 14 CASRTSGGNNEQFF
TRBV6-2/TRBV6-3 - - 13 CASTLGGLQAQFF
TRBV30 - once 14 CAWTDTSGTDTQYF
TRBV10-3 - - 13 CAISDTRGDIQYF
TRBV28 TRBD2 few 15 CASRGTSGTYNEQFF
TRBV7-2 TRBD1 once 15 CASSLQTGVRETQYF
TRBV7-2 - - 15 CASSSEGPATGPQYF
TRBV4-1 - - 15 CTSSQSGQDQETQYF
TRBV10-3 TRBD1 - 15 CAISEHDRAQETQYF
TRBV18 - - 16 CASSPPGRDQGYGYTF
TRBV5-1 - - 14 CASSLELRGTEAFF
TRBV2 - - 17 CASSEGGYSSVYNEQFF
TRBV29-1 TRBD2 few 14 CSVDRRAGAETQYF
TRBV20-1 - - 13 CSAKGQTSQPQHF